This section outlines one TCR beta chain sequence together with its context. Its antigen is as yet unknown. PCR involved 60 Vbeta and 13 Jbeta primers. The protocol was immunoSEQ multiplex PCR, while the TCRdb copy is restricted to in-frame clones and leaves out a portion. The sample holds about 190,000 clones; 81% are singletons and the top ten take 3.5% to 4%. The source of the sample is a study of cytomegalovirus exposure and HLA in healthy donors. Overall study findings and caveats: Rarity characterized most TCR sequences, yet some public TCRs appeared in many donors.

What was sequenced was PBMCs. This TCR derives from a man in his fifties in good health and CMV-seronegative.

The CDR3 sequence: CASGLVLGDRPPPQHF. DNA of the CDR3: TGTGCTAGTGGTTTGGTACTGGGGGACAGACCTCCTCCCCAGCATTTT. The chain combines TRBV12-5 with TRBJ1-5; 7 positions match TRBD1. Germline CDR1 and CDR2: LGHNT and FRNRAP. The CDR3 totals 16 residues. The J segment lost 10 bases and the V segment lost 0 bases, leaving 12 bases of the junction unmatched.